This TCR beta chain stems from a study of CDR3 diversity in severe acne. A single record per CDR3 protein comes from TCRdb applying MiXCR to the PCR reads. The profile covers more than 70,000 distinct CDR3 sequences, with about 53% appearing a single time and around a tenth taken by the ten largest. The CDR3 runs to 17 residues. Germline V CDR1 and CDR2: LNHNV, YYDKDF (reference sequence). J lost 8 bases, V lost 0 bases, and 11 bases had no gene match. J is TRBJ2-1 and V is TRBV15, with 9 positions matching TRBD1. Source material: blood. The TCR comes from a male donor with severe acne vulgaris. The CDR3 sequence is CATSRESPGQGSYEQFF. The CDR3 DNA reads TGTGCCACCAGCAGAGAAAGTCCGGGACAGGGTTCGTATGAGCAGTTCTTC.